This passage covers 32 T cell receptor beta chains from one sample sequenced in a study of shared clonotypes between healthy human individuals. Assay used: immunoSEQ multiplex PCR; TCRdb lists only in-frame clones, some missing. The sample lists about 2 million clones, 95% seen once, with more than 0.1% in the top ten. The sequenced sample was naive CD4+ T cells sorted from blood. Subset in this sample: CD45RA+ positively selected. Receptor source: a man younger than 35 in good health.

This chain joins TRBV6-4 and TRBJ1-1; 9 bases map to TRBD1. The CDR3 has 14 amino acids. V gave up 0 bases and J gave up 11 bases; unmatched junction bases: 7. Germline V gene sequence: CDR1 MRHNA, CDR2 SNTAGT. The CDR3: CASSDSSSGQGAFF. DNA for the CDR3: TGTGCCAGCAGTGACTCGAGTTCTGGACAGGGGGCTTTCTTT.

CDR3: CASSFDREGYEQYF. The CDR3 nucleotides read TGCGCCAGCAGCTTCGACAGGGAAGGCTACGAGCAGTACTTC. The genes are TRBV5-1 and TRBJ2-7; 7 positions match TRBD1. CDR3 length: 14 amino acids. J lost 3 bases, V lost 2 bases, and 5 bases had no gene match. Germline CDR1 reads SGHRS; CDR2 reads YFSETQ.

The chain recombines TRBV27 with TRBJ2-3, with D uncertain. V gave up 2 bases and J gave up 2 bases, with 11 bases separating them. The V gene's germline CDR1 is MNHEY and CDR2 SMNVEV (reference sequence). The CDR3 runs 15 residues. Here the CDR3 reads CASSLGRRNTDTQYF. As DNA, the CDR3 is TGTGCCAGCAGTTTAGGGCGTAGAAACACAGATACGCAGTATTTT.

The chain links TRBV7-3 to TRBJ2-1, with D possibly matching TRBD1 (6 bases). Germline CDR1 is SGHTA and CDR2 is FQGTGA. The CDR3 runs to 15 residues. Trimming removed 2 bases at V and 8 bases at J, with 16 bases between. CDR3 region: CASSLGQGNGYEQFF. DNA of the CDR3: TGTGCCAGCAGCTTAGGGCAGGGGAATGGGTATGAGCAGTTCTTC.

The chain recombines TRBV5-1 with TRBJ2-5; 9 nucleotides line up with TRBD1. Germline V lookup: CDR1 SGHRS, CDR2 YFSETQ. CDR3 size: 15 residues. With 4 bases clipped from V and 5 bases from J, the junction kept 9 bases outside the gene matches. Here the CDR3 reads CASSHGQGKMETQYF. Here the CDR3 DNA reads TGCGCCAGCAGCCACGGACAGGGGAAGATGGAGACCCAGTACTTC.

The V gene is TRBV11-2, the J gene TRBJ2-2, with D perhaps TRBD1 or TRBD2 (6 bases each). CDR3 length equals 14 residues. Trimming removed 9 bases from V and 4 bases from J, with 15 bases in between. CDR1 is SGHAT, CDR2 FQNNGV, per germline. DNA of the CDR3: TGTGCCAGTGCCGAGGGGGGTATCACCGGGGAGCTGTTTTTT. This gives the protein CASAEGGITGELFF.

As for this clone: In the same sample, other DNA sequences code for this CDR3. The CDR3 is CASSLRDPNTGELFF. The DNA of the CDR3 is TGCGCCAGCAGCTTACGGGATCCGAACACCGGGGAGCTGTTTTTT. The chain is built from TRBV5-1 and TRBJ2-2; tentatively, D is TRBD2 (5 bases). CDR1 SGHRS and CDR2 YFSETQ come from the germline V gene. Trimming shortened V by 2 bases and J by 0 bases, and 8 bases separated the two germline ends. The CDR3 has 15 residues.

This rearrangement joins TRBV5-4 to TRBJ1-4; D gene ambiguous. The germline V gene encodes CDR1 SGHNT and CDR2 YYREEE (reference sequence). V was trimmed by 4 bases and J by 8 bases, leaving 15 bases between them. The CDR3 contains 14 residues. The CDR3 is CASSPREGNEKLFF. CDR3 DNA: TGTGCCAGCAGCCCGAGAGAAGGGAACGAAAAACTGTTTTTT.

The chain has TRBV7-8 and TRBJ1-3, with D hard to call. CDR3 length: 15 residues. The germline V gene encodes CDR1 SGHVS and CDR2 FQNEAQ. Trimming removed 3 bases at V and 0 bases at J, with 9 bases between. The CDR3 region is CASSFEGYSGNTIYF. As DNA, the CDR3 is TGTGCCAGCAGCTTCGAAGGTTACTCTGGAAACACCATATATTTT.

The CDR3 spells CASRYRGDDYGYTF. In DNA form, the CDR3 reads TGTGCCAGCAGATACCGAGGGGACGACTATGGCTACACCTTC. The V gene is TRBV21-1, the J gene TRBJ1-2. TRBV21-1 is a recognized pseudogene. The CDR3 spans 14 residues.

For this clone: Other DNA sequences in this specimen translate into the identical CDR3. This rearrangement joins TRBV18 to TRBJ2-5, with 9 bases fitting TRBD1. CDR1 and CDR2 (germline): KGHSH, LQKENI. With V trimmed by 3 bases and J by 1 base, 0 bases remained unmatched. The CDR3 is 14 amino acids. The CDR3 DNA sequence: TGTGCCAGCTCACCGGACAGGGGCCAAGAGACCCAGTACTTC. Translation: CASSPDRGQETQYF.

The chain couples TRBV5-1 to TRBJ2-5; 8 bases agree with TRBD2. CDR1 SGHRS and CDR2 YFSETQ come from the germline V gene. This CDR3 has 12 amino acids. V shed 4 bases and J 4 bases; nucleotides not matched to a gene: 0. CDR3 nucleotides: TGCGCCAGCAGCCGGGAGGGAGAGACCCAGTACTTC. This gives the protein CASSREGETQYF.

V is TRBV7-6 and J is TRBJ2-1, with 9 nucleotides matching TRBD1. Looked up from germline, CDR1 is SGHVS and CDR2 is FNYEAQ. J lost 8 bases, V lost 5 bases, and 13 bases had no gene match. The CDR3 runs 16 residues. The CDR3: CASSPNRGHESHEQFF. The CDR3 bases are TGTGCCAGCAGCCCGAACAGGGGGCATGAATCCCATGAGCAGTTCTTC.

The chain has TRBV15 and TRBJ2-2, with D perhaps TRBD2 (7 bases). Germline V gene lookup returns CDR1 LNHNV and CDR2 YYDKDF (reference sequence). V was pared by 7 bases and J by 2 bases, with 14 bases between. CDR3 length: 15 residues. CDR3 DNA sequence: TGTGCCACCACCCGAGGGGGGGGAAACACCGGGGAGCTGTTTTTT. It codes for CATTRGGGNTGELFF.

The genes are TRBV10-1 and TRBJ1-2, with no clear D. V was shortened by 0 bases and J by 8 bases, with 10 bases between the two germline ends. CDR1 is WNHNN, CDR2 SYGVQD, per germline (reference sequence). This CDR3 has 13 amino acids. In DNA form, the CDR3 reads TGCGCCAGCAGTGAGTCCCGGGTTAAGGGCTACACCTTC. This encodes CASSESRVKGYTF.

The chain joins TRBV4-1 to TRBJ2-1; D gene unclear. V lost 3 bases and J 0 bases, leaving 15 bases between the germline ends. Germline CDR1 is MGHRA and CDR2 is YSYEKL. CDR3 length equals 17 residues. DNA of the CDR3: TGCGCCAGCAGCCAGGCCCCGGGCCCGAGCTCCTACAATGAGCAGTTCTTC. Amino acids: CASSQAPGPSSYNEQFF.

CDR3 coding DNA: TGTGCCAGCAGACGGGACAGTTTCGGAACTAATGAAAAACTGTTTTTT. It encodes CASRRDSFGTNEKLFF. The chain carries TRBV6-6 and TRBJ1-4; 7 nucleotides line up with TRBD1. With 6 bases clipped from V and 1 base from J, the junction kept 8 bases outside the gene matches. Germline V CDR1 and CDR2: MNHNY, SVGAGI (reference sequence). This CDR3 is 16 amino acids long.

The V call is TRBV5-1, the J call TRBJ1-1, with 7 nucleotides matching TRBD1. The CDR3 covers 15 residues. V gave up 4 bases and J gave up 5 bases; unmatched junction bases: 11. Germline assignment: CDR1 SGHRS and CDR2 YFSETQ. The CDR3 spells CASSPRGGERTEAFF. CDR3 DNA sequence: TGCGCCAGCAGCCCCAGAGGGGGCGAGAGGACTGAAGCTTTCTTT.

The chain combines TRBV11-2 with TRBJ2-3; D ambiguous. From germline, CDR1 is SGHAT and CDR2 FQNNGV. This CDR3 comprises 17 residues. Trimming took off 5 bases at V and 2 bases at J, with 20 bases between the two ends. This chain's CDR3 is CASSRALRTYPTDTQYF. In DNA, the CDR3 is TGTGCCAGCAGCCGGGCGCTTAGGACGTACCCCACAGATACGCAGTATTTT.

V and J are TRBV30 and TRBJ2-1; D is perhaps TRBD1 or TRBD2 (5 bases each). The CDR3 contains 13 residues. V dropped 5 bases and J dropped 2 bases, with 10 bases sitting between them. Germline V CDR1 and CDR2: GTSNPN, SVGIG (reference sequence). As DNA, the CDR3 is TGTGCCTGGCGAGGGGCGGCCTACAATGAGCAGTTCTTC. It yields the protein CAWRGAAYNEQFF. Filled out from reference TRBV30 and TRBJ2-1, the complete variable domain reads SQTIHQWPATLVQPVGSPLSLECTVEGTSNPNLYWYRQAAGRGLQLLFYSVGIGQISSEVPQNLSASRPQDRQFILSSKKLLLSDSGFYLCAWRGAAYNEQFFGPGTRLTVL.

The chain is built from TRBV5-5 and TRBJ1-2, with 7 bases fitting TRBD1. This CDR3 region has 15 residues. Germline CDR1 and CDR2: SGHKS and YYEKEE (reference sequence). V trimming: 1 base; J trimming: 8 bases; junction bases outside the gene matches: 11. DNA of the CDR3: TGTGCCAGCAGCTTGCCCTCCGACAGGGCGAACGGCTACACCTTC. This sequence encodes CASSLPSDRANGYTF.

This rearrangement joins TRBV13 to TRBJ2-3; 12 nucleotides align to TRBD2. The CDR3 is 18 residues long. CDR1 is PRHDT, CDR2 FYEKMQ, per germline (reference sequence). V gave up 2 bases and J gave up 0 bases; unmatched junction bases: 6. The CDR3 is CASSLRLAGGGSTDTQYF. The CDR3 bases are TGTGCCAGCAGCTTACGGCTAGCGGGAGGGGGTAGCACAGATACGCAGTATTTT.

V is TRBV5-1 and J is TRBJ1-1; no clear D gene. This CDR3 has 14 residues. Germline V CDR1 and CDR2: SGHRS, YFSETQ. The V end lost 3 bases, the J end lost 6 bases, and 15 bases lay between the germline ends. The CDR3 DNA sequence: TGCGCCAGCAGCTCGTCCTCCATGAGGGCTGAAGCTTTCTTT. Translating it yields CASSSSSMRAEAFF. Variable domain in full (rest from reference TRBV5-1 and TRBJ1-1): KAGVTQTPRYLIKTRGQQVTLSCSPISGHRSVSWYQQTPGQGLQFLFEYFSETQRNKGNFPGRFSGRQFSNSRSEMNVSTLELGDSALYLCASSSSSMRAEAFFGQGTRLTVV.

This chain joins TRBV28 and TRBJ1-1; the D gene is possibly TRBD1 (6 bases). V lost 5 bases to trimming and J lost 5 bases, with 15 bases between them. Looked up from germline, CDR1 is MDHEN and CDR2 is SYDVKM. The CDR3 spans 14 residues. DNA of the CDR3: TGTGCCAGCAGTGGACAGAATTTTTGGACTGAAGCTTTCTTT. This encodes CASSGQNFWTEAFF.

This chain joins TRBV5-1 and TRBJ2-7; D might be TRBD2 (6 bases). CDR1 and CDR2 from the germline V gene are SGHRS and YFSETQ. The CDR3 runs to 13 residues. V lost 6 bases and J lost 0, with 10 bases in between. The CDR3 reads CASKQDYSYEQYF. The CDR3 DNA sequence: TGCGCCAGCAAACAGGACTACTCCTACGAGCAGTACTTC. Full variable domain (missing parts from reference TRBV5-1 and TRBJ2-7): KAGVTQTPRYLIKTRGQQVTLSCSPISGHRSVSWYQQTPGQGLQFLFEYFSETQRNKGNFPGRFSGRQFSNSRSEMNVSTLELGDSALYLCASKQDYSYEQYFGPGTRLTVT.

The chain links TRBV5-4 to TRBJ2-2; weak D call: TRBD1 (6 bases). The CDR3 is 16 amino acids. Per the germline V gene, CDR1 is SGHNT and CDR2 is YYREEE (reference sequence). Trimming stripped 0 bases from V and 5 bases from J, with 14 bases between. Here the CDR3 reads CASSLAQTGFTGELFF. In DNA form, the CDR3 reads TGTGCCAGCAGCTTGGCCCAAACAGGGTTTACCGGGGAGCTGTTTTTT.

This clone was picked up a small number of times. The sample carries other DNA sequences with the same CDR3. The chain recombines TRBV7-9 with TRBJ1-1; D gene ambiguous. V was pared by 3 bases and J by 0 bases, with 2 bases between. CDR1 is SEHNR and CDR2 is FQNEAQ in the germline V gene (reference sequence). The CDR3 totals 12 residues. This CDR3 is CASSFVNTEAFF. The DNA of the CDR3 is TGTGCCAGCAGCTTCGTGAACACTGAAGCTTTCTTT.

This rearrangement joins TRBV28 to TRBJ2-6; a weak D match, TRBD1 (5 bases). Per the germline V gene, CDR1 is MDHEN and CDR2 is SYDVKM. The CDR3 is made up of 13 amino acids. Trimming left V 6 bases short and J 6 bases short, with 9 bases between. CDR3 sequence: CASSSREANVLTF. The CDR3 DNA follows: TGTGCCAGCAGCTCCAGGGAGGCCAACGTCCTGACTTTC.

Comments on this clone: The same CDR3 also results from other DNA sequences found in this sample. This sequence joins TRBV6-5 and TRBJ2-1; D is perhaps TRBD1 (6 bases). This CDR3 region has 12 residues. V was clipped by 0 bases and J by 10 bases, with 7 bases between them. Germline values: CDR1 MNHEY, CDR2 SVGAGI. For the CDR3, the DNA is TGTGCCAGCAGTTACTCTAGGGGGGAGCAGTTCTTC. Translated, it gives CASSYSRGEQFF.

The chain employs TRBV29-1 and TRBJ1-3; D uncertain. CDR3 length equals 14 residues. Looked up from germline, CDR1 is SQVTM and CDR2 is ANQGSEA. The CDR3 region has the DNA TGCACCCTCTTGGTCCTCGTCTCTGGAAACACCATATATTTT. Translating it yields CTLLVLVSGNTIYF.

The chain links TRBV30 to TRBJ1-2; D not resolved. CDR3 length: 11 residues. CDR1 is GTSNPN and CDR2 is SVGIG in the germline V gene (reference sequence). Trimming cost V 0 bases and J 9 bases, with 8 bases left between them. CDR3 region: CAWSVPNSYTF. The CDR3 bases are TGTGCCTGGAGTGTACCTAATAGCTACACCTTC.

The chain employs TRBV9 and TRBJ2-5; 7 bases fit TRBD1. Germline loops: CDR1 SGDLS, CDR2 YYNGEE. The CDR3 runs 15 residues. V was pared by 0 bases and J by 5 bases, with 7 bases of the junction left unmatched. CDR3 bases: TGTGCCAGCAGCGTAGGTCTAGGGGGCGAGGAGACCCAGTACTTC. It translates to CASSVGLGGEETQYF.